This T cell receptor (beta chain) was captured in a study of T-cell reconstitution after alpha-beta-depleted transplantation in children. The sample holds a few counts of this clonotype. The ends lost 11 bases at V and 3 bases at J; junction bases unmatched: 15. Germline V CDR1 and CDR2: SEHNR, FQNEAQ (reference sequence). The CDR3 covers 15 residues. Unique molecular identifiers were incorporated when the TCRbeta library was constructed. TCRdb re-called the PCR reads through MiXCR, storing one row per CDR3 protein. This sample has 210,000 or so distinct CDR3 sequences, with 8.5% to 10% found just once.

The receptor comes from a human donor who donated a stem cell graft to a child with acute lymphoblastic leukemia. The specimen comprised PBMCs from the stem cell graft donor, sampled from the stem cell graft. This rearrangement joins TRBV7-9 to TRBJ1-2; 7 positions agree with TRBD1. CDR3 DNA: TGTGCCGTCCTTAACAAGACAGGGCTGGACTATGGCTACACCTTC. It is translated as CAVLNKTGLDYGYTF.